The 2 T cell receptor beta chains below all came from one sample that was sequenced in a study of radiotherapy plus CTLA-4 blockade in lung cancer. Assay used: immunoSEQ multiplex PCR; TCRdb lists only in-frame clones, some missing. Altogether 95,000 to 150,000 clones are present, about 90% being singletons, with the ten largest covering 5.5% to 8%. Sequences were derived from peripheral blood, sampled from a patient treated with radiotherapy plus ipilimumab. The receptors here all came from a human donor with non-small cell lung cancer that progressed on radiotherapy plus ipilimumab.

V is TRBV28 and J is TRBJ1-2; unclear D gene. The germline V and J ends were trimmed by 2 bases and 7 bases, with 8 bases remaining between them. The germline V gene encodes CDR1 MDHEN and CDR2 SYDVKM. CDR3 length: 12 residues. The CDR3 region has the DNA TGTGCCAGCAGTTTAGAGAGCAGTGGCTACACCTTC. As protein: CASSLESSGYTF.

This sequence joins TRBV5-1 and TRBJ2-1; the D call may be TRBD1 or TRBD2 (6 bases each). V was trimmed by 3 bases and J by 7 bases, leaving 14 bases between them. CDR1 and CDR2 from the germline V gene are SGHRS and YFSETQ. The CDR3 sequence is 14 residues long. Here the CDR3 reads CASSWGAQGNEQFF. The DNA for the CDR3 is TGCGCCAGCAGCTGGGGGGCCCAGGGGAATGAGCAGTTCTTC.